This is a list of T cell receptor beta chains from one sample in a study of control samples from healthy donors and cancer patients. The method was immunoSEQ multiplex PCR; TCRdb's version includes in-frame clones alone and lacks a portion of them. The top ten hold roughly 1.1% of the sample, which has about 55,000 clones, about 96% seen once. Sequenced material: blood. Receptors were obtained from a woman aged 18-29 years in good health. Both conserved end residues are part of each CDR3. The D gene is left open where the match is weak. Some rows have no size entry. The others give once, few or many, or a class for an expanded clone.

- | TRBJ1-2 | TRBD1 | TRBV27 | CASSFRTGPLIYGYTF | TGTGCCAGCAGTTTTCGGACAGGCCCCCTTATATATGGCTACACCTTC
- | TRBJ1-1 | TRBD1 | TRBV10-3 | CAISESGRWDRGVNTEAFF | TGTGCCATCAGTGAGTCGGGACGATGGGACAGGGGGGTGAACACTGAAGCTTTCTTT
few | TRBJ1-2 | TRBD1 | TRBV30 | CAWKGAGPLPVVGYTF | TGTGCCTGGAAGGGGGCCGGACCGCTCCCGGTTGTAGGCTACACCTTC
few | TRBJ2-5 | TRBD1 | TRBV28 | CASSLISGTGTQTQYF | TGTGCCAGCAGTTTAATATCCGGGACAGGGACCCAGACCCAGTACTTC
- | TRBJ1-1 | - | TRBV28 | CASIGMNTEAFF | TGTGCCAGCATAGGCATGAACACTGAAGCTTTCTTT
- | TRBJ1-2 | - | TRBV5-1 | CASSLGGYTF | TGCGCCAGCAGCTTGGGTGGCTACACCTTC
- | TRBJ1-2 | - | TRBV19 | CASNSGAGGYTF | TGTGCCAGTAATAGCGGTGCGGGGGGCTACACCTTC
few | TRBJ1-1 | - | TRBV4-3 | CASSQDRSDTEAFF | TGCGCCAGCAGCCAAGATCGGAGTGACACTGAAGCTTTCTTT
- | TRBJ2-5 | TRBD2 | TRBV6-6 | CASRPSGGAGRETQYF | TGTGCCAGCAGACCTAGCGGGGGGGCGGGACGAGAGACCCAGTACTTC
- | TRBJ1-5 | TRBD1 | TRBV11-2 | CASSRQGGDQPQHF | TGTGCCAGCAGCCGACAGGGCGGCGATCAGCCCCAGCATTTT
- | TRBJ1-2 | - | TRBV6-5 | CASSKDSTYGYTF | TGTGCCAGCTCAAAGGACAGCACCTATGGCTACACCTTC
- | TRBJ1-2 | - | TRBV29-1 | CSVGLGATEFNYGYTF | TGCAGCGTTGGTCTGGGGGCGACAGAGTTCAACTATGGCTACACCTTC
- | TRBJ1-2 | - | TRBV6-2/TRBV6-3 | CASSYLRSTNYGYTF | TGTGCCAGCAGTTATCTTAGGTCAACTAACTATGGCTACACCTTC
- | TRBJ2-3 | - | TRBV7-9 | CASSGRPGGIIYDTDTQYF | TGTGCCAGCAGCGGCAGGCCAGGGGGGATTATATACGACACAGATACGCAGTATTTT
- | TRBJ2-1 | TRBD2 | TRBV5-6 | CASSVAGGRNEQFF | TGTGCCAGCAGCGTAGCGGGGGGGAGGAATGAGCAGTTCTTC
- | TRBJ1-2 | TRBD1 | TRBV4-3 | CASSQGRGPYGYTF | TGCGCCAGCAGCCAAGGCAGGGGGCCCTATGGCTACACCTTC
- | TRBJ2-7 | - | TRBV11-2 | CATGRQGLYEQYF | TGTGCCACCGGGCGGCAGGGGCTCTACGAGCAGTACTTC
- | TRBJ2-7 | - | TRBV12-3/TRBV12-4 | CASSWGKAYEQYF | TGTGCCAGCAGTTGGGGCAAAGCCTACGAGCAGTACTTC
once | TRBJ1-2 | - | TRBV30 | CAWMGPGTNYGYTF | TGTGCCTGGATGGGCCCAGGGACTAACTATGGCTACACCTTC
once | TRBJ2-7 | - | TRBV7-8 | CASSPRTGPYEQYF | TGTGCCAGCAGCCCCAGGACGGGACCCTACGAGCAGTACTTC
once | TRBJ2-7 | - | TRBV28 | CASSFGAFSYEQYF | TGTGCCAGCAGCTTTGGGGCATTCTCCTACGAGCAGTACTTC
- | TRBJ1-1 | TRBD1 | TRBV5-4 | CASSMGQGRTEAFF | TGTGCCAGCAGCATGGGACAGGGGAGGACTGAAGCTTTCTTT
- | TRBJ2-1 | TRBD2 | TRBV19 | CASSMSSGDYNEQFF | TGTGCCAGTAGTATGTCCAGCGGGGACTACAATGAGCAGTTCTTC
few | TRBJ1-6 | - | TRBV5-4 | CASSLESRVPSPLHF | TGTGCCAGCAGCTTGGAGTCTAGGGTCCCCTCACCCCTCCACTTT
- | TRBJ2-3 | TRBD2 | TRBV6-5 | CASRGGADTDTQYF | TGTGCCTCCCGGGGGGGGGCTGACACAGATACGCAGTATTTT
few | TRBJ1-1 | - | TRBV5-1 | CASSTQVQGGMNTEAFF | TGCGCCAGCAGCACCCAGGTCCAGGGAGGGATGAACACTGAAGCTTTCTTT
- | TRBJ2-7 | - | TRBV6-1 | CASSEEVGGAYEQYF | TGTGCCAGCAGTGAAGAAGTAGGGGGTGCCTACGAGCAGTACTTC
- | TRBJ2-1 | - | TRBV19 | CASNQGGGDEQFF | TGTGCCAGTAACCAGGGGGGAGGAGATGAGCAGTTCTTC
- | TRBJ2-3 | - | TRBV10-3 | CAISRGGTDTQYF | TGTGCCATCAGTAGGGGGGGCACAGATACGCAGTATTTT
- | TRBJ2-2 | - | TRBV3-1/TRBV3-2 | CASSHTRQVTGELFF | TGTGCCAGCAGCCATACTCGACAGGTTACCGGGGAGCTGTTTTTT
- | TRBJ1-2 | - | TRBV24-1 | CATSVRGYSNYGYTF | TGTGCCACCAGTGTGAGGGGATATTCTAACTATGGCTACACCTTC
- | TRBJ1-2 | - | TRBV25-1 | CASSDPYGGYTF | TGTGCCAGCAGTGACCCCTACGGTGGCTACACCTTC
- | TRBJ1-2 | - | TRBV9 | CASSVRGRGIYGYTF | TGTGCCAGCAGCGTAAGGGGACGGGGAATCTATGGCTACACCTTC
- | TRBJ1-5 | - | TRBV28 | CASTADGYMNSNQPQHF | TGTGCCAGCACCGCGGACGGTTACATGAATAGCAATCAGCCCCAGCATTTT
once | TRBJ1-2 | - | TRBV19 | CASSIGAGDRYTF | TGTGCCAGTAGTATAGGGGCAGGGGATCGCTACACCTTC
- | TRBJ1-2 | - | TRBV30 | CAWSDQGYGYTF | TGTGCCTGGAGTGATCAGGGCTATGGCTACACCTTC
- | TRBJ2-5 | - | TRBV5-1 | CASSIGGGIPETQYF | TGCGCCAGCAGCATCGGGGGAGGCATCCCGGAGACCCAGTACTTC
- | TRBJ1-1 | - | TRBV7-3 | CASSLGARGTEAFF | TGTGCCAGCAGCTTAGGCGCCCGCGGCACTGAAGCTTTCTTT
- | TRBJ2-7 | TRBD2 | TRBV5-4 | CASSFGTSGDSYEQYF | TGTGCCAGCAGCTTCGGGACTAGCGGGGACTCCTACGAGCAGTACTTC
- | TRBJ1-2 | - | TRBV30 | CAGAAGTYGYTF | TGTGCGGGGGCGGCGGGAACTTATGGCTACACCTTC
- | TRBJ1-2 | - | TRBV7-8 | CASSPMGEVAYGYTF | TGTGCCAGCAGCCCCATGGGGGAGGTTGCCTATGGCTACACCTTC
once | TRBJ2-1 | - | TRBV7-9 | CASSSPRNEQFF | TGTGCCAGCAGCTCCCCACGCAATGAGCAGTTCTTC
- | TRBJ2-1 | - | TRBV28 | CASSWGRGLANEQFF | TGTGCCAGCAGTTGGGGGAGGGGGCTAGCGAATGAGCAGTTCTTC
- | TRBJ1-4 | TRBD1 | TRBV4-2 | CASSQDPGQGEKLFF | TGTGCCAGCAGCCAAGATCCGGGACAGGGTGAAAAACTGTTTTTT
- | TRBJ1-3 | TRBD1 | TRBV6-5 | CASSEDRGKGNTIYF | TGTGCCAGCAGCGAGGACAGGGGTAAAGGGAACACCATATATTTT
few | TRBJ2-3 | - | TRBV11-2 | CASSLGGGTDTQYF | TGTGCCAGCAGCCTAGGGGGGGGAACAGATACGCAGTATTTT
- | TRBJ1-1 | - | TRBV13 | CASSYNSPRLGMNTEAFF | TGTGCCAGCAGCTATAATTCCCCCCGCCTAGGGATGAACACTGAAGCTTTCTTT
- | TRBJ1-1 | - | TRBV21-1 | CASSKRAGTKLTKPF | TGTGCCAGCAGCAAAAGGGCCGGGACCAAACTAACCAAGCCCTTT
- | TRBJ2-2 | - | TRBV3-1/TRBV3-2 | CASSLRAPHTGELFF | TGTGCCAGCAGCCTCAGGGCCCCGCACACCGGGGAGCTGTTTTTT
- | TRBJ1-1 | - | TRBV29-1 | CSVQGDTEAFF | TGCAGCGTTCAAGGGGACACTGAAGCTTTCTTT
- | TRBJ1-2 | - | TRBV27 | CASSLAQFSPYGYTF | TGTGCCAGCAGTTTGGCACAGTTTTCCCCCTATGGCTACACCTTC
- | TRBJ1-6 | - | TRBV5-6 | CASSLGGASYNSPLHF | TGTGCCAGCAGCTTGGGGGGGGCGAGTTATAATTCACCCCTCCACTTT
- | TRBJ1-4 | - | TRBV10-1 | CASGEREGEKLFF | TGCGCCAGCGGGGAGCGTGAGGGTGAAAAACTGTTTTTT
once | TRBJ1-6 | - | TRBV28 | CASSLSLGASYSPLHF | TGTGCCAGCAGTTTAAGTCTGGGAGCCTCTTATTCACCCCTCCACTTT
- | TRBJ2-1 | - | TRBV4-1 | CASSQDEGPPNEQFF | TGCGCCAGCAGCCAAGATGAGGGCCCTCCTAATGAGCAGTTCTTC
- | TRBJ1-6 | - | TRBV7-9 | CASSLGSSYNSPLHF | TGTGCCAGCAGCTTGGGCAGCTCCTATAATTCACCCCTCCACTTT
- | TRBJ1-6 | TRBD1 | TRBV14 | CASSRDSKLYNSPLHF | TGTGCCAGCAGCCGGGACAGCAAACTCTATAATTCACCCCTCCACTTT
- | TRBJ1-1 | - | TRBV7-8 | CASSLGRVTEAFF | TGTGCCAGCAGCTTAGGCAGGGTCACTGAAGCTTTCTTT